These T cell receptor beta chains were read from a single sample in a study of T cell repertoires in cytomegalovirus infection. TCRdb reprocessed the reads via MiXCR and lists one record per CDR3 protein. The sample has about 700,000 distinct CDR3 sequences; around 30% are singletons. For these TCRs, the target antigens are not known. Material: cultured PBMCs, obtained from culture after CMV antigen stimulation. These receptors originate from a human donor in good health (CMV status not recorded). Some clones in this sample may be carry-over from other donors' samples. Each CDR3 is given with its conserved first and last residue. D genes are given only for firm matches. Some rows mark clone size as missing; the rest say once, few, many or name a class of expanded clone.

TRBD2	TRBV5-1	NA	TRBJ2-3	16	CASSSLAGAGTDTQYF	TGCGCCAGCAGCAGCTTAGCGGGAGCAGGCACAGATACGCAGTATTTT
NA	TRBV4-1	few	TRBJ1-5	16	CASSQQRGAGHQPQHF	TGCGCCAGCAGCCAGCAAAGAGGGGCAGGGCACCAGCCCCAGCATTTT
TRBD1	TRBV12-3/TRBV12-4	few	TRBJ2-1	15	CASSLADRGEDEQFF	TGTGCCAGCAGTTTAGCGGACAGGGGTGAGGATGAGCAGTTCTTC
NA	TRBV29-1	NA	TRBJ2-1	14	CSVTPGLAGNEQFF	TGCAGCGTTACTCCGGGTTTAGCAGGCAATGAGCAGTTCTTC
NA	TRBV18	NA	TRBJ2-7	15	CASSPTLGARYEQYF	TGTGCCAGCTCACCAACACTAGGGGCGCGATACGAGCAGTACTTC
TRBD1	TRBV20-1	NA	TRBJ2-7	14	CSATGGTGDYEQYF	TGCAGTGCTACGGGCGGGACAGGAGATTACGAGCAGTACTTC
TRBD1	TRBV12-3/TRBV12-4	NA	TRBJ1-6	15	CASSIRGQGNSPLHF	TGTGCCAGCAGTATACGGGGACAGGGGAATTCACCCCTCCACTTT
NA	TRBV7-2	NA	TRBJ2-3	12	CASSLVKDTQYF	TGTGCCAGCAGCTTAGTTAAGGATACGCAGTATTTT
NA	TRBV7-9	NA	TRBJ2-3	16	CASSLARTPGTDTQYF	TGTGCCAGCAGCTTAGCCAGGACCCCGGGGACAGATACGCAGTATTTT
NA	TRBV11-2	many	TRBJ2-3	16	CASSLGGRHGTDTQYF	TGTGCCAGCAGCTTAGGTGGCCGGCACGGCACAGATACGCAGTATTTT
NA	TRBV27	NA	TRBJ2-1	14	CASSPGDSGDEQFF	TGTGCCAGCTCCCCGGGGGACTCAGGAGATGAGCAGTTCTTC
TRBD1	TRBV6-6	once	TRBJ2-7	16	CASSPAWNRGPYEQYF	TGTGCCAGCAGCCCCGCCTGGAACAGGGGCCCCTACGAGCAGTACTTC
TRBD1	TRBV20-1	NA	TRBJ2-7	14	CSARDHRGSYEQYF	TGCAGTGCTAGAGACCACAGGGGATCCTACGAGCAGTACTTC
NA	TRBV2	NA	TRBJ1-1	14	CAPPAEPLNTEAFF	TGTGCCCCCCCGGCAGAACCCTTGAACACTGAAGCTTTCTTT
NA	TRBV7-2	NA	TRBJ1-5	12	CASGTTTDTQHF	TGTGCCAGCGGGACTACCACAGATACGCAGCATTTT
NA	TRBV2	NA	TRBJ2-5	16	CASSPRPRQGGETQYF	TGTGCCAGCAGCCCAAGGCCGCGACAGGGAGGGGAGACCCAGTACTTC
NA	TRBV12-3/TRBV12-4	NA	TRBJ2-1	12	CASSFAANEQFF	TGTGCCAGCAGTTTTGCCGCCAATGAGCAGTTCTTC
NA	TRBV12-3/TRBV12-4	many	TRBJ2-3	15	CASSPLGLSTDTQYF	TGTGCCAGCAGCCCCCTCGGACTGAGCACAGATACGCAGTATTTT
NA	TRBV19	NA	TRBJ1-3	15	CASGLWGATGNTIYF	TGTGCCAGTGGCCTGTGGGGGGCGACTGGAAACACCATATATTTT
TRBD1	TRBV12-3/TRBV12-4	few	TRBJ1-5	14	CASSLQGATQPQHF	TGTGCCAGCAGTTTACAGGGGGCCACTCAGCCCCAGCATTTT
NA	TRBV7-9	many	TRBJ2-3	15	CASSLGTGSTDTQYF	TGTGCCAGCAGCTTAGGTACGGGTAGCACAGATACGCAGTATTTT
NA	TRBV20-1	NA	TRBJ2-1	14	CSAPDPLGINEQFF	TGCAGTGCTCCGGACCCTTTGGGGATCAATGAGCAGTTCTTC
TRBD1	TRBV2	few	TRBJ1-2	16	CASSRGTGALSHGYTF	TGTGCCAGCAGTCGAGGGACAGGGGCGTTGAGCCATGGCTACACCTTC
NA	TRBV6-1	NA	TRBJ1-5	12	CASDLDGQPQHF	TGTGCCAGTGACCTCGACGGTCAGCCCCAGCATTTT
NA	TRBV15	NA	TRBJ1-6	16	CATSRDGDFYNSPLHF	TGTGCCACCAGCAGAGATGGGGACTTCTATAATTCACCCCTCCACTTT
NA	TRBV18	few	TRBJ2-3	13	CASSPFDTDTQYF	TGTGCCAGCTCACCCTTTGATACAGATACGCAGTATTTT
TRBD2	TRBV28	NA	TRBJ2-7	15	CASSLRLATSYEQYF	TGTGCCAGCAGTCTCCGACTAGCGACCTCCTACGAGCAGTACTTC
TRBD2	TRBV15	few	TRBJ2-1	14	CATSTRTSGDEQFF	TGTGCCACCAGCACCCGGACTAGCGGGGATGAGCAGTTCTTC
NA	TRBV6-1	few	TRBJ1-5	14	CASSRPLARSAQHF	TGTGCCAGCAGTAGGCCTCTTGCGAGATCGGCCCAGCATTTT
TRBD1	TRBV11-2	few	TRBJ2-7	11	CASETGFEQYF	TGTGCCAGCGAGACAGGGTTCGAGCAGTACTTC
TRBD1	TRBV7-8	NA	TRBJ2-7	15	CASSLALGQYTSLNF	TGTGCCAGCAGCTTAGCATTGGGACAGTATACGAGTTTAAACTTC
TRBD2	TRBV7-2	many	TRBJ2-7	15	CASSSGTSGGYEQYF	TGTGCCAGCAGCTCAGGGACTAGCGGGGGATACGAGCAGTACTTC
NA	TRBV6-2/TRBV6-3	many	TRBJ2-3	12	CASSYRRDTQYF	TGTGCCAGCAGTTACCGGAGGGATACGCAGTATTTT
TRBD1	TRBV10-3	NA	TRBJ1-1	13	CAISATGDTEAFF	TGTGCCATCAGCGCGACAGGGGACACTGAAGCTTTCTTT
NA	TRBV2	few	TRBJ1-1	11	CASSEVERAFF	TGTGCCAGCAGTGAGGTGGAGAGAGCTTTCTTT
NA	TRBV7-2	many	TRBJ1-1	13	CASSLVTRGTAFF	TGTGCCAGCAGCTTAGTAACGAGGGGTACGGCTTTCTTT